This section outlines one T cell receptor (beta chain) sequence together with its context. This clone was counted once. No antigen is known for it. Qualities for individual bases were not recorded, and no much larger clone is one base off. Ends trimmed: V by 5 bases, J by 7 bases; bases unmatched to a gene: 5. There are 13 amino acids in the CDR3, from cysteine to valine inclusive. Just CDR3 DNA is preserved here, 39 bases in frame from base 1. Via the germline V gene, CDR1 is SGHVS and CDR2 FQNEAQ. TCRbeta CDR3 regions were amplified from genomic DNA by means of the immunoSEQ Assay, a bias-controlled multiplex PCR. For the original study's pipeline: The number of nucleated cells in each sample was estimated by amplification of reference gene primers within the assay. To quantify the absolute abundance of each unique TCRbeta CDR3 rearrangement, sequence reads were collapsed and filtered. For each sample, productive Simpson clonality was calculated as the square root of Simpson's diversity index over productive rearrangements. Drawn from immuneACCESS, this table holds only the in-frame rearrangements with V and J called that TCRdb kept. Clones are partly lost; checked studies trace under half to an unresolved V gene and leave the rest unexplained. V and J calls and clone size come straight from that table; D and trimming were deduced from the DNA. Present in this sample are roughly 180,000 clones, about four fifths of which were seen just once. The ten top clones hold more than 9.5% of the sample.

This sample was included in a study of blood T cell repertoires in COVID-19 (dated by TCRdb to 2019 to 2021). Regarding the study in general: Samples from collaborators originated in the United States, Italy and Spain and spanned both the acute and convalescent phases of COVID-19. The prospective study material was composed of cDNA or gDNA derived from T cells, B-cell-depleted T cells, or PBMCs. Deeply sampled blood TCRbeta repertoires from subjects exposed to, actively infected with, or recovered from COVID-19 were included in the dataset. A freely available public database, intended as a resource for researchers studying the immune response to SARS-CoV-2, is where the repertoires were released. The samples were drawn from two sources: the first 160 participants of the ongoing ImmuneRACE study, and over 950 subjects contributed by 6 global collaborators. A de-identified subject ID, COVID-19 status, age in years and sex were almost always included in the sample metadata. HLA class I and class II types, where available, came from metadata supplied by the sample provider rather than from assay-based typing. The full study reports these points: Clinical and demographic metadata were provided uncurated, with the amount varying by source and participant.

At one collaborating source in Seattle, patients were enrolled during active infection and were followed longitudinally through the course of disease. Each collaborating institution followed its own protocols to collect whole blood in K2EDTA tubes. For TCRbeta analysis, collaborator samples were shipped as frozen whole blood, as isolated PBMCs, or as DNA extracted from either sample type. The rearrangement combines TRBV7-8 with TRBJ2-7, and TRBD2 aligns with 10 junction nucleotides. The sample consisted of peripheral blood. This clonotype was obtained from a woman in her forties with COVID-19, enrolled during active disease. The sequenced DNA: TGTGCCAGCAGCCCGCTACTAGCGGGGGAGCAGTACGTC. This sequence encodes CASSPLLAGEQYV.